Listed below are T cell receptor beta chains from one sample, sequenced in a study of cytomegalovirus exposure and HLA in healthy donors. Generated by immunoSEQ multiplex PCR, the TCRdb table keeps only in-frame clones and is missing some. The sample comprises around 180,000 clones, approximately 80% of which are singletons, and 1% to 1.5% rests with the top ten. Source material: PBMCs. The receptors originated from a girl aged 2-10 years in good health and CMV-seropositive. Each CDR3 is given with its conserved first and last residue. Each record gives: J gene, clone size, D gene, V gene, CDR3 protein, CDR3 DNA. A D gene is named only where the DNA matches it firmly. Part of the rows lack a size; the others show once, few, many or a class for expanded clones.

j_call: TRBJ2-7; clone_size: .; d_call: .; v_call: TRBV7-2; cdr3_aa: CASSLALGAYEQYF; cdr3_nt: TGTGCCAGCAGCTTAGCTCTAGGGGCGTACGAGCAGTACTTC
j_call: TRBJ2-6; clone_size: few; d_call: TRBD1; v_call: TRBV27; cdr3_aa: CASSRRQGAISGANVLTF; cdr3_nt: TGTGCCAGCAGTCGCCGACAGGGTGCCATCTCTGGGGCCAACGTCCTGACTTTC
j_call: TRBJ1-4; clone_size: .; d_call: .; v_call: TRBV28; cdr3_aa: CASSPEWGPNEKLFF; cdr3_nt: TGTGCCAGCAGTCCCGAGTGGGGGCCTAATGAAAAACTGTTTTTT
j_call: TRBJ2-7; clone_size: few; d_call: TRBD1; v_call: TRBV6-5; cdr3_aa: CASSWGQGAREQYF; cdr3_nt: TGTGCCAGCAGTTGGGGACAGGGGGCGCGAGAGCAGTACTTC
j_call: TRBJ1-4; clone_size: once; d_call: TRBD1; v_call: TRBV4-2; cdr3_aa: CASSHIPGQGDEKLFF; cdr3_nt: TGTGCCAGCAGCCACATACCGGGACAGGGGGATGAAAAACTGTTTTTT
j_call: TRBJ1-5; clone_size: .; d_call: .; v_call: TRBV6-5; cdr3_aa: CASSRRGQPQHF; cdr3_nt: TGTGCCAGCAGCCGTAGGGGTCAGCCCCAGCATTTT
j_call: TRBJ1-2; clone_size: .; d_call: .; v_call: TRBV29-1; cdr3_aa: CSVAAGGGSGYTF; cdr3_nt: TGCAGCGTTGCCGCGGGGGGGGGTAGTGGCTACACCTTC
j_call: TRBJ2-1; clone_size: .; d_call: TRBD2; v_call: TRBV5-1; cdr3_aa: CASSPQRGGDNEQFF; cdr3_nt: TGCGCCAGCAGCCCCCAGCGGGGGGGAGACAATGAGCAGTTCTTC
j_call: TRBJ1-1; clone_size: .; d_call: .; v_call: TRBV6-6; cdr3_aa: CASSEVTVLNTEAFF; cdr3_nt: TGTGCCAGCAGTGAGGTGACAGTGTTAAACACTGAAGCTTTCTTT
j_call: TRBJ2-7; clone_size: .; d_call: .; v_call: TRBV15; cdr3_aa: CATSSLPGEGRYEQYF; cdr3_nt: TGTGCCACCAGCAGTTTGCCGGGAGAGGGTCGGTACGAGCAGTACTTC
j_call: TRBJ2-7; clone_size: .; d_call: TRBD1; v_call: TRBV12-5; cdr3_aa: CASGLEPGGPYEQYF; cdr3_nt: TGTGCTAGTGGTTTGGAGCCAGGGGGCCCCTACGAGCAGTACTTC
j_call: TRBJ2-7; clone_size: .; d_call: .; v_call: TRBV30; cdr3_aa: CASNRGYASYEQYF; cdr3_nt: TGTGCCTCTAATAGGGGTTATGCCTCCTACGAGCAGTACTTC
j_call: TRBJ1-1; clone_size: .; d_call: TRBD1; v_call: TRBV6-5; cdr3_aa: CASMRGTVNTEAFF; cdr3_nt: TGTGCCAGCATGCGCGGGACAGTGAACACTGAAGCTTTCTTT
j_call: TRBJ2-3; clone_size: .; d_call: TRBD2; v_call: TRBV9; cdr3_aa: CASSVAQRGSTDTQYF; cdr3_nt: TGTGCCAGCAGCGTTGCCCAGCGGGGGTCCACAGATACGCAGTATTTT
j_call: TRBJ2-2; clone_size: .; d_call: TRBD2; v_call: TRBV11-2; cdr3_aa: CASRGSGRPGELFF; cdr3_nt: TGTGCCAGCAGGGGTAGCGGGAGACCCGGGGAGCTGTTTTTT